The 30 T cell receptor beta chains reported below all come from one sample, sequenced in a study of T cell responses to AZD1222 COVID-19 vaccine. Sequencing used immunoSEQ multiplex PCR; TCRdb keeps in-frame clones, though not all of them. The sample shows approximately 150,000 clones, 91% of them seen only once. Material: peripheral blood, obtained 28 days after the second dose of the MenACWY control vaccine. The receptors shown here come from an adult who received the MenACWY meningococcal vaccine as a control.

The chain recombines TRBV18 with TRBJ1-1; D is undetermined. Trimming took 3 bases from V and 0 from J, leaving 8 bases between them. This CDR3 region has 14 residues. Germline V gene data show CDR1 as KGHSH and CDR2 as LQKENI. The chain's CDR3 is CASSPWLMNTEAFF. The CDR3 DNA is TGTGCCAGCTCACCGTGGCTGATGAACACTGAAGCTTTCTTT.

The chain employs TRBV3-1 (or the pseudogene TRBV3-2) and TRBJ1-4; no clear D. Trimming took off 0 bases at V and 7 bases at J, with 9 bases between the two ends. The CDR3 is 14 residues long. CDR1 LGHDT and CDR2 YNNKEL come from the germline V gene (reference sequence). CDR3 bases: TGTGCCAGCAGCCAAGATCCAGGAGGTGAAAAACTGTTTTTT. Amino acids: CASSQDPGGEKLFF.

The CDR3 protein is CASSLSIAGGLGNTIYF. CDR3 in DNA: TGTGCCAGCAGTTTATCGATAGCAGGGGGCCTCGGAAACACCATATATTTT. This rearrangement joins TRBV27 to TRBJ1-3, with 8 bases fitting TRBD1. The length of the CDR3 is 17 residues. V shed 0 bases, J shed 4 bases, and the junction held 8 bases outside the gene matches. The germline CDR1 and CDR2 sequences are MNHEY and SMNVEV (reference sequence).

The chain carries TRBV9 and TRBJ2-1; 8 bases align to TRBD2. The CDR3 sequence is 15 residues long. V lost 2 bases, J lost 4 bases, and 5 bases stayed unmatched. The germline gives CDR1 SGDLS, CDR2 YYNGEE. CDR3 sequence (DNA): TGTGCCAGCAGCGTTAGCGGGACACATTACAATGAGCAGTTCTTC. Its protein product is CASSVSGTHYNEQFF.

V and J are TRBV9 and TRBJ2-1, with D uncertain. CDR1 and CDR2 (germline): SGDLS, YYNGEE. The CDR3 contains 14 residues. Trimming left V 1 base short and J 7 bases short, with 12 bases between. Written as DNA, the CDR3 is TGTGCCAGCAGCGTATCCCCCTGGGGAAATGAGCAGTTCTTC. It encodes CASSVSPWGNEQFF.

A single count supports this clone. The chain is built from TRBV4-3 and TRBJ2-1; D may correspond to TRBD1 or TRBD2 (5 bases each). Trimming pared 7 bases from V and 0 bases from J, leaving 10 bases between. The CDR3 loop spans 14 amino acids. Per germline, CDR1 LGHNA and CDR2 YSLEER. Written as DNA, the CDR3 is TGCGCCAGCACGCAGGGACCCTCCTACAATGAGCAGTTCTTC. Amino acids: CASTQGPSYNEQFF.

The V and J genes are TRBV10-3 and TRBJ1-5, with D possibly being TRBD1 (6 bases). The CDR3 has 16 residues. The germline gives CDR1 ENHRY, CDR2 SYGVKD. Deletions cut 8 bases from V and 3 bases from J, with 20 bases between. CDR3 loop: CAIGQFHPSINQPQHF. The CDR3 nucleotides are TGTGCCATCGGACAGTTCCACCCTTCAATCAATCAGCCCCAGCATTTT.

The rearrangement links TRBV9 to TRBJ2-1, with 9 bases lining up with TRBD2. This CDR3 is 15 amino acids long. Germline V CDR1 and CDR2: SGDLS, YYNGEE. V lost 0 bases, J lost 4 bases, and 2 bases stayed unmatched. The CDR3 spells CASSVGLADYNEQFF. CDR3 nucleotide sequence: TGTGCCAGCAGCGTAGGACTAGCGGATTACAATGAGCAGTTCTTC.

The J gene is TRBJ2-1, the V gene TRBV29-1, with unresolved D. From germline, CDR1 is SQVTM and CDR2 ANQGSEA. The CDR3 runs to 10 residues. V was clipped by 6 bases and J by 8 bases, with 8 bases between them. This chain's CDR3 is CSVVFDEQFF. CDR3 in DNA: TGCAGCGTCGTTTTTGATGAGCAGTTCTTC.

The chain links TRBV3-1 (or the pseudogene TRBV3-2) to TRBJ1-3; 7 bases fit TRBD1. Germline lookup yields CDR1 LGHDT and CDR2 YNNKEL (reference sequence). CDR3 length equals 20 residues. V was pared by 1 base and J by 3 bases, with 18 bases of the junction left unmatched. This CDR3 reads CASSQVHDRGGQPFGNTIYF. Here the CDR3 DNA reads TGTGCCAGCAGCCAAGTTCACGATCGCGGGGGACAGCCCTTTGGAAACACCATATATTTT.

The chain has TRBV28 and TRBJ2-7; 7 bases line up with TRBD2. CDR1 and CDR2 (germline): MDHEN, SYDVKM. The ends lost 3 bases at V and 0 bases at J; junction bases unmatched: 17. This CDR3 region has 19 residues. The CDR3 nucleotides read TGTGCCAGCAGTTTGGGCGCGGGAGAACTAGTTCCCAGCTCCTACGAGCAGTACTTC. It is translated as CASSLGAGELVPSSYEQYF.

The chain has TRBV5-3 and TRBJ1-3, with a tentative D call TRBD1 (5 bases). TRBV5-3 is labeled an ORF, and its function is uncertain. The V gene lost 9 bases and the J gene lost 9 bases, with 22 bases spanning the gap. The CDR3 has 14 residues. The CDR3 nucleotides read TGTGCCAACCTGACACCTCCCCAGGGCACCACCATATATTTT. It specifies CANLTPPQGTTIYF.

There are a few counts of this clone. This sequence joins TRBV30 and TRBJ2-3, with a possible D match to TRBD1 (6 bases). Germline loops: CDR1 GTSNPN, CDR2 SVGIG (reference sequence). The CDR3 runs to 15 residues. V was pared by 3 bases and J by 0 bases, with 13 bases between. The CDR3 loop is CAWSTGTLSTDTQYF. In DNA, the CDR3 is TGTGCCTGGAGCACCGGGACATTAAGCACAGATACGCAGTATTTT.

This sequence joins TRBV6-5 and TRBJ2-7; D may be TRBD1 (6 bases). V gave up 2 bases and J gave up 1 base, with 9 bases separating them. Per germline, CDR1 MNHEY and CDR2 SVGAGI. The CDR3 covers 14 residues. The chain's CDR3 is CASSYGDKSYEQYF. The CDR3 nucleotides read TGTGCCAGCAGTTACGGGGACAAGTCCTACGAGCAGTACTTC.

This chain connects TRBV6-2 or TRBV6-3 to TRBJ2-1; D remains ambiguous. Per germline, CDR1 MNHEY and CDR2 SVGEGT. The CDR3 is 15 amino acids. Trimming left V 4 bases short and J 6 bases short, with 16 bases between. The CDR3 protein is CASSLARTGTNEQFF. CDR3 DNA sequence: TGTGCCAGCAGTTTGGCCCGGACCGGAACCAATGAGCAGTTCTTC.

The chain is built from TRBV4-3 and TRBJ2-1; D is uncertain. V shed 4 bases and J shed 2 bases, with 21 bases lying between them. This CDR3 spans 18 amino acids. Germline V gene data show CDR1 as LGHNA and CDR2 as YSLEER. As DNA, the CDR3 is TGCGCCAGCAGCCCAAGTGACTTTCGAGGATTCCCCTACAATGAGCAGTTCTTC. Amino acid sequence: CASSPSDFRGFPYNEQFF.

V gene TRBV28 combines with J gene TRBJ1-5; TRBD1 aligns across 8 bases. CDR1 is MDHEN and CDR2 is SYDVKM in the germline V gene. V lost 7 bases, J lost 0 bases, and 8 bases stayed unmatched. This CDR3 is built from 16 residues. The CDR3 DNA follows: TGTGCCAGCAATAAACAGGGGGGAAATAGCAATCAGCCCCAGCATTTT. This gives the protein CASNKQGGNSNQPQHF.

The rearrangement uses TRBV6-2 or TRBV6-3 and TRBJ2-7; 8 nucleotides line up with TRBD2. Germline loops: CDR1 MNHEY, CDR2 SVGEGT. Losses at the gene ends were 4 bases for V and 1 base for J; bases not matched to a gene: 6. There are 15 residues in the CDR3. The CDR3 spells CASSLRAGGSYEQYF. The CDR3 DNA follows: TGTGCCAGCAGTTTGAGGGCGGGAGGTTCCTACGAGCAGTACTTC.

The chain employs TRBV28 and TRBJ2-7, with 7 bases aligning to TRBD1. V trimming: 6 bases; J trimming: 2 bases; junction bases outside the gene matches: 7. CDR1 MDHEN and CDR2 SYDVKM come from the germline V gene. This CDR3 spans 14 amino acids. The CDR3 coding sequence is TGTGCCAGCAGCCGACAGGGTTCAACCTACGAGCAGTACTTC. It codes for CASSRQGSTYEQYF. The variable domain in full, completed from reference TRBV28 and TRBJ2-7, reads DVKVTQSSRYLVKRTGEKVFLECVQDMDHENMFWYRQDPGLGLRLIYFSYDVKMKEKGDIPEGYSVSREKKERFSLILESASTNQTSMYLCASSRQGSTYEQYFGPGTRLTVT.

CDR3 in DNA: TGTGCCAGCACCGGACAGGGAAATTTGAGAATTCGGGGCACTGAAGCTTTCTTT. It translates to CASTGQGNLRIRGTEAFF. The chain links TRBV19 to TRBJ1-1; 8 nucleotides match TRBD1. The CDR3 length is 18 residues. CDR1 and CDR2 (germline): LNHDA, SQIVND (reference sequence). Losses at the gene ends were 9 bases for V and 4 bases for J; bases not matched to a gene: 22.

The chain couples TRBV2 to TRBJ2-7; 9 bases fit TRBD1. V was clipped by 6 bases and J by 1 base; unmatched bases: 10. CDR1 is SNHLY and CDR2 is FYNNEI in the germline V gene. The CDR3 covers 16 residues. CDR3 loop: CASRMKQGAGSYEQYF. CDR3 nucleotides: TGTGCCAGCAGGATGAAACAGGGGGCAGGATCCTACGAGCAGTACTTC.

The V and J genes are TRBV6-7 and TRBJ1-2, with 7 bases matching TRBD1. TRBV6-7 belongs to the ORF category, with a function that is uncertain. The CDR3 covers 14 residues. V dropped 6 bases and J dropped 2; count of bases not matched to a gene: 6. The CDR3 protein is CASSPRDSNYGYTF. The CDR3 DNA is TGTGCCAGCAGCCCCCGGGACAGCAACTATGGCTACACCTTC.

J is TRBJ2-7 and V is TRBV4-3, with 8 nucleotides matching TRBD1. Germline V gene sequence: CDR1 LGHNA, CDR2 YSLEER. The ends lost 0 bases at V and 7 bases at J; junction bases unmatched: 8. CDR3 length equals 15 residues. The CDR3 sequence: CASSQDSQGTGEQYF. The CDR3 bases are TGCGCCAGCAGCCAAGACTCCCAGGGGACAGGTGAGCAGTACTTC.

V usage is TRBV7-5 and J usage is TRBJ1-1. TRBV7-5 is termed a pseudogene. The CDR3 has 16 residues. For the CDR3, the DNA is TGTGTCAGAATCGAGAGGGGTCAGACACGCGGATGGTGGGCTTTCTTT. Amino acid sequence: CVRIERGQTRGWWAFF.

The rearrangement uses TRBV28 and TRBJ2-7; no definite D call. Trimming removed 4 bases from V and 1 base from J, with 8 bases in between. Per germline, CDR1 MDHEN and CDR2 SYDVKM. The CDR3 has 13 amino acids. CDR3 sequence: CASSSGPSYEQYF. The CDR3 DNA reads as TGTGCCAGCAGTTCAGGCCCTTCCTACGAGCAGTACTTC.

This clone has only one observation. The CDR3 DNA reads as TGTGCCAGCAGTTACTCTGGGACTTCCCAAGAGACCCAGTACTTC. The encoded protein is CASSYSGTSQETQYF. V and J are TRBV6-5 and TRBJ2-5; D might be TRBD2 (6 bases). This CDR3 has 15 residues. From germline, CDR1 is MNHEY and CDR2 SVGAGI. V was shortened by 0 bases and J by 1 base, with 9 bases between the two germline ends.

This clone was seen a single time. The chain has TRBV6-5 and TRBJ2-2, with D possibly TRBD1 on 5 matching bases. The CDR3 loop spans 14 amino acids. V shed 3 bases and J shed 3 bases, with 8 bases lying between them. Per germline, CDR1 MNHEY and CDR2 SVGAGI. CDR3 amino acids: CASSYGQHTGELFF. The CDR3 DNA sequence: TGTGCCAGCAGTTATGGACAACACACCGGGGAGCTGTTTTTT.

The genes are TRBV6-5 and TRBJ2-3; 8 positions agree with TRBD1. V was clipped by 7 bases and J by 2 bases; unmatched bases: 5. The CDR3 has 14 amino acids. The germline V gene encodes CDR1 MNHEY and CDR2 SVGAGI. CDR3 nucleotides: TGTGCCAGCACGGACAGGGCGAACACAGATACGCAGTATTTT. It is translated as CASTDRANTDTQYF.

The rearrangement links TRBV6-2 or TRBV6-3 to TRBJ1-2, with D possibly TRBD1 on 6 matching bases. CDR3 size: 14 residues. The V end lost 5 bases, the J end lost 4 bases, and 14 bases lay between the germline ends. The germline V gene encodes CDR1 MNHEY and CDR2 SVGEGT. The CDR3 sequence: CASSVKGEIYGYTF. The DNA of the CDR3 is TGTGCCAGCAGTGTAAAGGGGGAAATCTATGGCTACACCTTC.

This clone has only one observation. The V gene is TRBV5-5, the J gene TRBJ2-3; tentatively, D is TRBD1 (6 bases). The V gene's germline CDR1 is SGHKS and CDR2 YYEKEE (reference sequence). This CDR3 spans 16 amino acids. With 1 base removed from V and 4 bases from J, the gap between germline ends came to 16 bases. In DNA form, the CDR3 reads TGTGCCAGCAGCTTGTCTACAGGGAACGAGGCAGATACGCAGTATTTT. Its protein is CASSLSTGNEADTQYF. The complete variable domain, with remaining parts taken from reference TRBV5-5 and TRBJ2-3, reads DAGVTQSPTHLIKTRGQQVTLRCSPISGHKSVSWYQQVLGQGPQFIFQYYEKEERGRGNFPDRFSARQFPNYSSELNVNALLLGDSALYLCASSLSTGNEADTQYFGPGTRLTVL.